This T cell receptor beta chain was documented in a study of T cells after yellow fever vaccination. CDR3 length: 12 amino acids. V was shortened by 5 bases and J by 4 bases, with 7 bases between the two germline ends. The germline V gene encodes CDR1 SEHNR and CDR2 FQNEAQ (reference sequence). From the 5' RACE reads, TCRdb called clonotypes with MiXCR, one entry per CDR3 protein. The table records approximately 260,000 distinct CDR3 sequences, under 15% of them present only once. This clonotype was recorded a few times. V and J are TRBV7-9 and TRBJ2-3, with D perhaps TRBD1 or TRBD2 (5 bases each). The source was CD4+ T cells sorted from PBMCs, collected 45 days after the yellow fever booster vaccination. The sequence was collected from a man aged 25 to 45 who received the YFV17D yellow fever vaccine. CDR3 residues: CASSRDADTQYF. CDR3 nucleotide sequence: TGTGCCAGCAGCAGGGACGCAGATACGCAGTATTTT.